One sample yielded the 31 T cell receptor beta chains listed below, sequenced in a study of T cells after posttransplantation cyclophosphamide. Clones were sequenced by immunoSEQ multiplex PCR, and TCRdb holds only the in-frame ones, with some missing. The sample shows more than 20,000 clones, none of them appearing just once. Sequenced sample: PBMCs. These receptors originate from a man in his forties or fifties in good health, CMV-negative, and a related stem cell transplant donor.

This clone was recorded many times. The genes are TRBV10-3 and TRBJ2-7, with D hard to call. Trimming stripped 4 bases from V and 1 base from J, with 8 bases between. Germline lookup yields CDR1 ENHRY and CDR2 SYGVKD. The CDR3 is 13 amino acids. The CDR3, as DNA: TGTGCCATCAGTGGGGCGCCGTCCTACGAGCAGTACTTC. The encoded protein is CAISGAPSYEQYF.

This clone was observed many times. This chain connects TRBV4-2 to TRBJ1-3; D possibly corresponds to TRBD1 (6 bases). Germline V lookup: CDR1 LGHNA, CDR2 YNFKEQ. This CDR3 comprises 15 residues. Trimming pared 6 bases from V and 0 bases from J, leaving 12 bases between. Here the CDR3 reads CASRPEDSSGNTIYF. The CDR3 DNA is TGTGCCAGCAGACCCGAGGACAGCTCTGGAAACACCATATATTTT.

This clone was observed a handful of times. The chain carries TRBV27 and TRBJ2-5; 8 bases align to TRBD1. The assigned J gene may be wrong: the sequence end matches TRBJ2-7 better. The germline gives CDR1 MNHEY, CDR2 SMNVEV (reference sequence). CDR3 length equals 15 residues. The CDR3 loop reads CASSSPSQGGYEQYF. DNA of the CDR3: TGTGCCAGCAGTTCCCCGTCACAGGGGGGCTACGAGCAGTACTTC.

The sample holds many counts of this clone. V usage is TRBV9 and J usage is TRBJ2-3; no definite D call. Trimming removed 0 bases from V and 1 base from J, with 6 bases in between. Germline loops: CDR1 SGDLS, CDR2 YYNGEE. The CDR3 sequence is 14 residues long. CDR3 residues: CASSVGEGTDTQYF. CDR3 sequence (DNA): TGTGCCAGCAGCGTAGGTGAGGGCACAGATACGCAGTATTTT.

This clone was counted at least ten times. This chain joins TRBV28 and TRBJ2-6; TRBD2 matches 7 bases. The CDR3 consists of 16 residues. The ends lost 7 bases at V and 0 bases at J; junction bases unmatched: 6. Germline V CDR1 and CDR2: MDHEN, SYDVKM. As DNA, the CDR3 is TGTGCCAGCACCTCCGGGGGGAGCTCTGGGGCCAACGTCCTGACTTTC. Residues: CASTSGGSSGANVLTF.

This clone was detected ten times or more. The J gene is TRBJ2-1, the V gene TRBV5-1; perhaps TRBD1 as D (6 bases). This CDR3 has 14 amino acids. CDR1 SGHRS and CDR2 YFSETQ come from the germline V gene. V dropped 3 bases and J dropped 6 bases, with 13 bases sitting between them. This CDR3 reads CASSSQGEGNEQFF. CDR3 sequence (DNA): TGCGCCAGCAGCTCACAGGGAGAGGGCAATGAGCAGTTCTTC.

The CDR3 here is CASSWTVTPTQGVTQPQHF. DNA for the CDR3: TGTGCCAGCAGCTGGACAGTCACCCCTACCCAAGGAGTCACCCAGCCCCAGCATTTT. The chain joins TRBV21-1 to TRBJ1-5; TRBD1, the table's D call, was not compared with the DNA. TRBV21-1 is reported as a pseudogene. The CDR3 extends over 19 amino acids.

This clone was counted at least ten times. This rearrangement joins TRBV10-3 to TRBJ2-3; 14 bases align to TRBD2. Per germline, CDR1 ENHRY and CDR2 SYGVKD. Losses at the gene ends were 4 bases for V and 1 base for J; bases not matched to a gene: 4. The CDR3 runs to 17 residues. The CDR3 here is CAISGLAGGLGTDTQYF. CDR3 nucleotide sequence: TGTGCCATCAGTGGACTAGCGGGAGGGCTGGGCACAGATACGCAGTATTTT.

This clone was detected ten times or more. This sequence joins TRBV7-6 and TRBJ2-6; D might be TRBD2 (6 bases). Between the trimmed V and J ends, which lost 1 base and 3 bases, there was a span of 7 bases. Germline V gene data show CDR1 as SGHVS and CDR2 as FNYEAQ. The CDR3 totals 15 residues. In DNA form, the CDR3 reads TGTGCCAGCAGCTTAGTCGGGAGTGGGGCCAACGTCCTGACTTTC. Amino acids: CASSLVGSGANVLTF.

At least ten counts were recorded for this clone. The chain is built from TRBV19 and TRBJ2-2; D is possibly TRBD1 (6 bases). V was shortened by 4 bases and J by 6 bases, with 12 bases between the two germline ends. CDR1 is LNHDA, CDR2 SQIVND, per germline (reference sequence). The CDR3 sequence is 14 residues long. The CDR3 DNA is TGTGCCAGTAGTACCCCACAGGGTGCCGGGGAGCTGTTTTTT. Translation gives CASSTPQGAGELFF.

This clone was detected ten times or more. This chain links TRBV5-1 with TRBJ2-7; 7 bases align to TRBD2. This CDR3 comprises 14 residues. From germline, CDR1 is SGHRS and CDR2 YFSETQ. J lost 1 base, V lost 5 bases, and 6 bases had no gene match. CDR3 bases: TGCGCCAGCAGACCGGGGAGGGCATCCTACGAGCAGTACTTC. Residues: CASRPGRASYEQYF.

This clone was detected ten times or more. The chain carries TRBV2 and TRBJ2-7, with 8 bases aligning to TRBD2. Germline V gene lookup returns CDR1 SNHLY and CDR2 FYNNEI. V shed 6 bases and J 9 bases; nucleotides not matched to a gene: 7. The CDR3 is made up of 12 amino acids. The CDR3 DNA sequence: TGTGCCAGCAGCCCCGGGGGGGGGTGGCAGTACTTC. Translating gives CASSPGGGWQYF.

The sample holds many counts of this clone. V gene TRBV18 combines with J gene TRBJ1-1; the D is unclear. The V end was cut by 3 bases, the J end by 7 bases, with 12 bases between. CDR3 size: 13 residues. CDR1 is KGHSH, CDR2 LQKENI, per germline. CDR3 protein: CASSPSGFGEAFF. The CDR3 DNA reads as TGTGCCAGCTCACCGTCCGGGTTCGGTGAAGCTTTCTTT.

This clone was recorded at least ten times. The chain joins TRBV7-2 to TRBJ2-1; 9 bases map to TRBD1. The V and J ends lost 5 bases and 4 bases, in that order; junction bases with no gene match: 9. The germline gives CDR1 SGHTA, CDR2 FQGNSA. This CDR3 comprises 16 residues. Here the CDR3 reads CASSTNPGQGYNEQFF. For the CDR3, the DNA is TGTGCCAGCAGCACCAACCCGGGACAGGGATACAATGAGCAGTTCTTC.

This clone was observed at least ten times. The CDR3 here is CASSIDRGHYNEQFF. In nucleotides, the CDR3 is TGTGCCAGCAGCATTGACAGGGGACACTACAATGAGCAGTTCTTC. This chain joins TRBV5-4 and TRBJ2-1; 8 bases align to TRBD1. Germline CDR1 reads SGHNT; CDR2 reads YYREEE (reference sequence). The CDR3 covers 15 residues. V was pared by 4 bases and J by 3 bases, with 6 bases of the junction left unmatched.

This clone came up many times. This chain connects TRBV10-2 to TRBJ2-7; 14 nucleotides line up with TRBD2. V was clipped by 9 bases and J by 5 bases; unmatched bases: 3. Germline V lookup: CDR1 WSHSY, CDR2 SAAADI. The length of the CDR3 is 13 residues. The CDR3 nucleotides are TGCGCCAGTGGACTAGCGGGAGGAGACGAGCAGTACTTC. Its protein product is CASGLAGGDEQYF.

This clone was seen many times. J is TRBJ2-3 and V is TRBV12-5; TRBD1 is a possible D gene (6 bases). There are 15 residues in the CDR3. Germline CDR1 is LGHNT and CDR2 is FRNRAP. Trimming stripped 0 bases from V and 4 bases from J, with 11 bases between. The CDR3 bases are TGTGCTAGTGGTTTGGTATCAGGGGCGGCAGATACGCAGTATTTT. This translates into CASGLVSGAADTQYF.

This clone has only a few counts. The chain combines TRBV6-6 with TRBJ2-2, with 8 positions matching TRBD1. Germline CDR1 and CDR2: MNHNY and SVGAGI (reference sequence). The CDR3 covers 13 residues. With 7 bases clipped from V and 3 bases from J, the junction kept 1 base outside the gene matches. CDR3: CASKTGDTGELFF. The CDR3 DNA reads TGTGCCAGCAAGACAGGGGACACCGGGGAGCTGTTTTTT.

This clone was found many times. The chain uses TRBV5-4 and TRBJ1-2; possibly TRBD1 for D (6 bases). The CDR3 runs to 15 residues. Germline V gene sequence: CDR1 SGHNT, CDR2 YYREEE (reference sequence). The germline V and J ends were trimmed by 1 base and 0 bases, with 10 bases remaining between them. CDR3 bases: TGTGCCAGCAGCTTGACGGGACAAGCTAACTATGGCTACACCTTC. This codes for CASSLTGQANYGYTF.

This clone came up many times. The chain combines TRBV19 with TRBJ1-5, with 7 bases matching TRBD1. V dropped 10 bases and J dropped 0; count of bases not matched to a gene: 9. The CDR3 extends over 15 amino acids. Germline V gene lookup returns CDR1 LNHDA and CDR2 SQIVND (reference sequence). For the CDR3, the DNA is TGTGCCACCATGGACAGGTCGTATAGCAATCAGCCCCAGCATTTT. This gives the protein CATMDRSYSNQPQHF.

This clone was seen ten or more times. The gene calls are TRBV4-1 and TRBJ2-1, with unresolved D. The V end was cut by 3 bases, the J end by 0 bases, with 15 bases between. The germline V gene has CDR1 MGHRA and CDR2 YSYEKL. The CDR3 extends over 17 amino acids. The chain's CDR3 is CASSQRITTNSYNEQFF. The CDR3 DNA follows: TGCGCCAGCAGCCAGAGGATTACTACAAACTCCTACAATGAGCAGTTCTTC.

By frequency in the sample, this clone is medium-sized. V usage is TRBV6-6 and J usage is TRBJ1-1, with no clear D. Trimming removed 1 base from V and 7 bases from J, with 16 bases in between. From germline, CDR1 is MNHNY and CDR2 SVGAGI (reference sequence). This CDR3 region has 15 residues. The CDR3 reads CASSYYVPGGGEAFF. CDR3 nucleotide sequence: TGTGCCAGCAGTTACTATGTACCGGGAGGAGGTGAAGCTTTCTTT.

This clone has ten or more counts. CDR3 sequence reads: CASSYSDRAGNTIYF. In nucleotides, the CDR3 is TGTGCCAGCAGTTATTCGGACAGGGCCGGAAACACCATATATTTT. V is TRBV6-5 and J is TRBJ1-3, with 8 bases aligning to TRBD1. The CDR3 is made up of 15 amino acids. V lost 3 bases to trimming and J lost 4 bases; unmatched junction nucleotides: 5. Germline V gene sequence: CDR1 MNHEY, CDR2 SVGAGI.

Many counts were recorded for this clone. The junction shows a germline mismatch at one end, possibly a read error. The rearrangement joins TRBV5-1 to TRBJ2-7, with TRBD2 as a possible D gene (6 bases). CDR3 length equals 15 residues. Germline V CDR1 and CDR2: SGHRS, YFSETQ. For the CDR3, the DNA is TGCGCCAGCAGCCTGATAGAGGCGGGACCCGTCGAAGGTTCCTTC. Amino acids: CASSLIEAGPVEGSF.

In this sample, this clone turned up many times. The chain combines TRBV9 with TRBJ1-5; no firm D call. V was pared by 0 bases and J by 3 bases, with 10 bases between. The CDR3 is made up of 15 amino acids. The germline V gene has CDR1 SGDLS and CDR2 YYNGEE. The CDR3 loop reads CASSVGPDFNQPQHF. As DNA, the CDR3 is TGTGCCAGCAGCGTAGGACCGGACTTCAATCAGCCCCAGCATTTT.

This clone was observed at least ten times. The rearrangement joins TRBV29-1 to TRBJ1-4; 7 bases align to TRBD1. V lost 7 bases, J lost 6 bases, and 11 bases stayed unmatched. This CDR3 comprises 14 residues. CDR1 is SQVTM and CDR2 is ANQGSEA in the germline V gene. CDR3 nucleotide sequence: TGCAGCGCAAGCCGGGACAGCGGAGATGAAAAACTGTTTTTT. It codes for CSASRDSGDEKLFF.

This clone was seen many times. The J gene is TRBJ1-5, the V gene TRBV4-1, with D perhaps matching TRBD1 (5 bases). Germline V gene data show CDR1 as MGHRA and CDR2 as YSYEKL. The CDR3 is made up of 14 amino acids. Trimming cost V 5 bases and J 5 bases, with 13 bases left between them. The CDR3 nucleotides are TGCGCCAGCAGCTTTGTAGGGGAGGATCAGCCCCAGCATTTT. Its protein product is CASSFVGEDQPQHF.

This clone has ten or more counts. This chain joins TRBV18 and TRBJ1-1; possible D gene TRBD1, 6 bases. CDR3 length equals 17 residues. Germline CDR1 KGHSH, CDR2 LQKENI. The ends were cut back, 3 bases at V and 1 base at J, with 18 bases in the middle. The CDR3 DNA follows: TGTGCCAGCTCACCGCCGGGACAAGGCTATTCGAACACTGAAGCTTTCTTT. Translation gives CASSPPGQGYSNTEAFF.

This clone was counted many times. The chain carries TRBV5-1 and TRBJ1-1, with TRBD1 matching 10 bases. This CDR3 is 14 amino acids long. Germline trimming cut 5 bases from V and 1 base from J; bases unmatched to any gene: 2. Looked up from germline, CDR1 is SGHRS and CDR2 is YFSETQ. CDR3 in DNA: TGCGCCAGCAGAGGACAGGGGGGGAACACTGAAGCTTTCTTT. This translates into CASRGQGGNTEAFF.

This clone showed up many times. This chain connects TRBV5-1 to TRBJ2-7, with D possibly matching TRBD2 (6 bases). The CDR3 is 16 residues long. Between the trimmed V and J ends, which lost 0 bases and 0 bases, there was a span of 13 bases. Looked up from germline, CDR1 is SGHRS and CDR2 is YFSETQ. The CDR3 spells CASSLESGGSSYEQYF. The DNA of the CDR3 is TGCGCCAGCAGCTTGGAATCAGGAGGGTCCTCCTACGAGCAGTACTTC.

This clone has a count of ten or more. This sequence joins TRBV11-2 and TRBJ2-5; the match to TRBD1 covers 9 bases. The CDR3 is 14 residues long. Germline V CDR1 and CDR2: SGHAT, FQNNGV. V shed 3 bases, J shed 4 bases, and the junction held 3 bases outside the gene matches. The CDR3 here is CASSLTDRGETQYF. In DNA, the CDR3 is TGTGCCAGCAGCTTGACGGACAGGGGAGAGACCCAGTACTTC.